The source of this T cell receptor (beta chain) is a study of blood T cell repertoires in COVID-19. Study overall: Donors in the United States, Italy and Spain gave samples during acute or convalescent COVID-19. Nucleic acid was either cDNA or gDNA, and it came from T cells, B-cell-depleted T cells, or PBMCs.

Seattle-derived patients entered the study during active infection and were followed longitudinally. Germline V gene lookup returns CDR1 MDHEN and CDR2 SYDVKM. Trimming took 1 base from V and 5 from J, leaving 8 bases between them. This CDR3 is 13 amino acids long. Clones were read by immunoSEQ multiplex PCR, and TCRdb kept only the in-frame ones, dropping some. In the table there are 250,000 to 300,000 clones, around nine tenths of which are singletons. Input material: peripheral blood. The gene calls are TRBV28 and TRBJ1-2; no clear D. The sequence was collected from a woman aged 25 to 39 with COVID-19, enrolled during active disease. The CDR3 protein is CASSLSGFYGYTF. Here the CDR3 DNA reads TGTGCCAGCAGTTTATCGGGGTTTTATGGCTACACCTTC.